The 21 T cell receptor beta chains below all came from one sample that was sequenced in a study of identical twins. A single record per CDR3 protein comes from TCRdb applying MiXCR to the 5' RACE reads. The table lists hundreds of thousands of distinct CDR3 sequences, 9% to 15% of them singletons, with 7.2% in the top ten. These data also featured in a second study, about yellow fever vaccine responses in identical twins.

Material for sequencing was CD8+ T cells sorted from blood. Receptor source: a woman between 18 and 29 years old in good health.

This clonotype was recorded at least ten times. This chain joins TRBV15 and TRBJ2-7; D remains ambiguous. Deletions cut 1 base from V and 0 bases from J, with 10 bases between. CDR1 is LNHNV and CDR2 is YYDKDF in the germline V gene (reference sequence). The CDR3 runs to 15 residues. Here the CDR3 DNA reads TGTGCCACCAGCAGAGGGACCGCGACCTCCTACGAGCAGTACGTC. Protein product: CATSRGTATSYEQYV.

This clonotype was detected many times. The chain joins TRBV27 to TRBJ2-1; no definite D call. Germline assignment: CDR1 MNHEY and CDR2 SMNVEV (reference sequence). This CDR3 has 13 residues. The ends were cut back, 0 bases at V and 6 bases at J, with 6 bases in the middle. This CDR3 reads CASSLSSGNEQFF. The DNA of the CDR3 is TGTGCCAGCAGTTTATCATCGGGCAATGAGCAGTTCTTC.

This clonotype was recorded at least ten times. This chain joins TRBV4-1 and TRBJ2-2, with D uncertain. The ends were cut back, 0 bases at V and 7 bases at J, with 12 bases in the middle. The CDR3 runs 15 residues. Germline-derived CDR1 and CDR2 are MGHRA and YSYEKL. The chain's CDR3 is CASSQEYRVGGELFF. The CDR3, as DNA: TGCGCCAGCAGCCAAGAATATAGGGTTGGCGGGGAGCTGTTTTTT.

A few counts support this clonotype. This chain links TRBV24-1 with TRBJ2-7, with a tentative D call TRBD1 (5 bases). CDR1 KGHDR and CDR2 SFDVKD come from the germline V gene. The CDR3 is made up of 14 amino acids. The V end was cut by 2 bases, the J end by 2 bases, with 9 bases between. This chain's CDR3 is CATSDSQAAYEQYF. CDR3 nucleotide sequence: TGTGCCACCAGTGATTCACAGGCCGCCTACGAGCAGTACTTC.

The table lists this clonotype with a few counts. The DNA of the CDR3 is TGCAGTGCTAGAGATTGGGGGTCCATGAACACTGAAGCTTTCTTT. Translating gives CSARDWGSMNTEAFF. This chain uses TRBV20-1 with TRBJ1-1; weak D call: TRBD1 (5 bases). This CDR3 comprises 15 residues. Per germline, CDR1 DFQATT and CDR2 SNEGSKA (reference sequence). The germline V and J ends were trimmed by 0 bases and 0 bases, with 11 bases remaining between them.

There are many counts of this clonotype. The CDR3 loop reads CASGGTANNEQFF. In DNA form, the CDR3 reads TGTGCCAGCGGCGGGACAGCCAACAATGAGCAGTTCTTC. The chain links TRBV9 to TRBJ2-1; possibly TRBD1 for D (7 bases). This CDR3 comprises 13 residues. V lost 7 bases and J lost 5, with 13 bases in between. Germline V gene sequence: CDR1 SGDLS, CDR2 YYNGEE.

This clonotype was counted a few times. The chain joins TRBV27 to TRBJ1-5; tentative D call: TRBD1 (6 bases). CDR1 is MNHEY and CDR2 is SMNVEV in the germline V gene (reference sequence). The CDR3 is 17 residues long. V lost 7 bases to trimming and J lost 6 bases, with 25 bases between them. CDR3 DNA sequence: TGTGCCAGCATCCTCCGGGGGTGGTATCAGGGGAGTCAGCCCCAGCATTTT. It specifies CASILRGWYQGSQPQHF.

The sample holds a few counts of this clonotype. V and J are TRBV9 and TRBJ2-3, with D perhaps TRBD1 or TRBD2 (6 bases each). Germline-derived CDR1 and CDR2 are SGDLS and YYNGEE. The CDR3 totals 15 residues. Trimming took 5 bases from V and 4 from J, leaving 17 bases between them. CDR3 in amino acids: CASSPWGASADTQYF. CDR3 in DNA: TGTGCCAGCAGTCCATGGGGGGCTAGCGCAGATACGCAGTATTTT.

The chain is built from TRBV3-1 and TRBJ2-1, with 11 bases fitting TRBD2. V trimming: 3 bases; J trimming: 2 bases; junction bases outside the gene matches: 9. This CDR3 comprises 18 residues. Germline CDR1 is LGHDT and CDR2 is YNNKEL (reference sequence). In DNA form, the CDR3 reads TGTGCCAGCAGCCATCGCCAAACTAGCGGGAGCCCCTACAATGAGCAGTTCTTC. Protein: CASSHRQTSGSPYNEQFF.

This clonotype showed up many times. V usage is TRBV12-3 or TRBV12-4 and J usage is TRBJ2-5, with 9 bases aligning to TRBD2. The J segment lost 2 bases and the V segment lost 3 bases, leaving 4 bases of the junction unmatched. The CDR3 has 15 amino acids. The CDR3: CASSFGGGEQETQYF. In DNA form, the CDR3 reads TGTGCCAGCAGTTTTGGCGGGGGGGAACAAGAGACCCAGTACTTC.

This clonotype came up many times. The chain links TRBV10-3 to TRBJ1-1, with TRBD1 as a possible D gene (6 bases). The germline V and J ends were trimmed by 6 bases and 1 base, with 9 bases remaining between them. Germline assignment: CDR1 ENHRY and CDR2 SYGVKD. The CDR3 consists of 13 residues. In DNA, the CDR3 is TGTGCCATCAGCATAGGGGGGAACACTGAAGCTTTCTTT. This encodes CAISIGGNTEAFF.

This clonotype came up a few times. The chain uses TRBV10-2 and TRBJ2-7; TRBD2 aligns across 9 bases. Germline CDR1 and CDR2: WSHSY and SAAADI. The V and J ends lost 2 bases and 2 bases, in that order; junction bases with no gene match: 10. This CDR3 contains 17 residues. The CDR3 DNA reads as TGCGCCAGCAGTGAGACTAGCGGGTATTACAAACCCTACGAGCAGTACTTC. Translating gives CASSETSGYYKPYEQYF.

This clonotype was seen only a few times. This chain connects TRBV5-1 to TRBJ1-1; unclear D gene. V dropped 4 bases and J dropped 2 bases, with 12 bases sitting between them. Germline CDR1 SGHRS, CDR2 YFSETQ. The CDR3 runs to 14 residues. CDR3 region: CASSPRTDNTEAFF. CDR3 bases: TGCGCCAGCAGCCCCAGGACGGATAACACTGAAGCTTTCTTT.

The gene calls are TRBV14 and TRBJ2-5; D remains ambiguous. There are 14 residues in the CDR3. V dropped 2 bases and J dropped 3 bases, with 10 bases sitting between them. Germline lookup yields CDR1 SGHDN and CDR2 FVKESK. The CDR3 is CASSQSLLKETQYF. Here the CDR3 DNA reads TGTGCCAGCAGCCAAAGTCTTCTCAAAGAGACCCAGTACTTC.

This clonotype was seen a handful of times. CDR3 in amino acids: CSVEGVGGLTDTQYF. The CDR3 nucleotides read TGCAGCGTTGAGGGTGTTGGGGGTTTGACAGATACGCAGTATTTT. This sequence joins TRBV29-1 and TRBJ2-3; D assignment may be TRBD1 or TRBD2 (5 bases each). The CDR3 is 15 amino acids. Germline CDR1 is SQVTM and CDR2 is ANQGSEA. V was clipped by 3 bases and J by 3 bases, with 16 bases between them.

The V call is TRBV9, the J call TRBJ2-1; perhaps TRBD1 as D (6 bases). V lost 3 bases and J lost 7, with 11 bases in between. Germline V gene lookup returns CDR1 SGDLS and CDR2 YYNGEE. The CDR3 extends over 13 amino acids. This chain's CDR3 is CASSEDSLNEQFF. The CDR3 DNA reads TGTGCCAGCAGCGAGGACAGTCTGAATGAGCAGTTCTTC.

This clonotype was detected a few times. This rearrangement joins TRBV6-1 to TRBJ2-2; 11 positions match TRBD2. CDR3 size: 15 residues. J gave up 6 bases and V 8 bases, and 8 bases lay outside the gene matches. Germline values: CDR1 MNHNS, CDR2 SASEGT. Written as DNA, the CDR3 is TGTGCCAGCGGGGGGCTAGCGGGGGGCCCCGGGGAGCTGTTTTTT. As protein: CASGGLAGGPGELFF.

This clonotype was recorded at least ten times. The V call is TRBV4-2, the J call TRBJ2-7; no clear D. The V gene's germline CDR1 is LGHNA and CDR2 YNFKEQ. V was trimmed by 0 bases and J by 2 bases, leaving 11 bases between them. The CDR3 has 15 amino acids. The CDR3 DNA is TGTGCCAGCAGCCAAGATTCCACTCCCACCTACGAGCAGTACTTC. This encodes CASSQDSTPTYEQYF.

This chain uses TRBV29-1 with TRBJ2-5; 7 bases align to TRBD1. Germline CDR1 SQVTM, CDR2 ANQGSEA. The CDR3 spans 11 residues. Losses at the gene ends were 7 bases for V and 4 bases for J; bases not matched to a gene: 3. The CDR3 loop is CSAGGLETQYF. In DNA, the CDR3 is TGCAGCGCAGGGGGTCTAGAGACCCAGTACTTC.

This clonotype was counted a few times. V gene TRBV12-3 or TRBV12-4 combines with J gene TRBJ1-2, with 7 nucleotides matching TRBD1. J gave up 6 bases and V 5 bases, and 6 bases lay outside the gene matches. The CDR3 covers 13 residues. The CDR3 sequence: CASSMDRINGYTF. For the CDR3, the DNA is TGTGCCAGCAGTATGGACAGGATAAATGGCTACACCTTC.

This clonotype has just a few counts. The chain carries TRBV27 and TRBJ1-1; TRBD1 is a possible D gene (5 bases). V was clipped by 4 bases and J by 3 bases, with 9 bases between them. Looked up from germline, CDR1 is MNHEY and CDR2 is SMNVEV (reference sequence). The CDR3 has 13 amino acids. Written as DNA, the CDR3 is TGTGCCAGCAGTTCGGGACCGGACACTGAAGCTTTCTTT. It codes for CASSSGPDTEAFF.